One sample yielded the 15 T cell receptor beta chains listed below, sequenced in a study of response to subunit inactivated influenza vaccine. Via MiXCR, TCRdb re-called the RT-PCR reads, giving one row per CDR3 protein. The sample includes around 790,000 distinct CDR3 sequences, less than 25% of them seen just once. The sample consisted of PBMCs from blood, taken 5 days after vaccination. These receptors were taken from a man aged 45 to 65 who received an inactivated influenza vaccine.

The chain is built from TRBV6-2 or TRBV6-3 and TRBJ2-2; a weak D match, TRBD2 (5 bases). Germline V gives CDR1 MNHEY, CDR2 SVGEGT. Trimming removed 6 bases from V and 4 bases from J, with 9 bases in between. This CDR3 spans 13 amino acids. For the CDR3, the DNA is TGTGCCAGCAGGGGCGCGGGCACCGGGGAGCTGTTTTTT. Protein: CASRGAGTGELFF.

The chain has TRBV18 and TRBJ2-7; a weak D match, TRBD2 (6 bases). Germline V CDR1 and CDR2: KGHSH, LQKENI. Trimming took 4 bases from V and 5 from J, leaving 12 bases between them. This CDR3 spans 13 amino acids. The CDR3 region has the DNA TGTGCCAGCTCACAAACGGCTAGCGACGAGCAGTACTTC. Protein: CASSQTASDEQYF.

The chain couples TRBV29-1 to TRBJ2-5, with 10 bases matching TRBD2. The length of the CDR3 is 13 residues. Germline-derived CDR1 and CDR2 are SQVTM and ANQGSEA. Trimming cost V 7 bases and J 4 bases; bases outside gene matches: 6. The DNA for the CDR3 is TGCAGCGGAGCCGGGACTAGCGCAGAGACCCAGTACTTC. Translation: CSGAGTSAETQYF.

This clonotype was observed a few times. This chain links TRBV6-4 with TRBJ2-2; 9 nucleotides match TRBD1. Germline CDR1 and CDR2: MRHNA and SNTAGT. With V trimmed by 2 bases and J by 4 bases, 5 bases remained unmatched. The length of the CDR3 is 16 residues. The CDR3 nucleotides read TGTGCCAGCAGTGACACATTGACAGGGGGCACCGGGGAGCTGTTTTTT. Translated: CASSDTLTGGTGELFF.

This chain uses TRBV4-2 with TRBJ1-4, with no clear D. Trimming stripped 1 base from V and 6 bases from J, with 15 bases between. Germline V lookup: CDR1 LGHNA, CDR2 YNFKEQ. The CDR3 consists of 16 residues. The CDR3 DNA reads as TGTGCCAGCAGCCAAGTGTCGGCGGGCGTCGATGAAAAACTGTTTTTT. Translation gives CASSQVSAGVDEKLFF.

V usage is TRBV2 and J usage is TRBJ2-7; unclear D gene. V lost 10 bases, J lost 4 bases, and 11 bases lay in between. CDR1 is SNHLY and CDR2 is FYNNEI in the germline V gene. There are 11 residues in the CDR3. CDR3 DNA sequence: TGTGCCACAGAGTTGGGGTACGAGCAGTACTTC. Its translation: CATELGYEQYF.

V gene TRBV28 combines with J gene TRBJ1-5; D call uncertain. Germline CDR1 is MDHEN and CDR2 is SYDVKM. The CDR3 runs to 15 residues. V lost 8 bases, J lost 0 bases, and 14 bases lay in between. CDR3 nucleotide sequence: TGTGCCAGCCAGTGGCAGACGATTAGCAATCAGCCCCAGCATTTT. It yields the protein CASQWQTISNQPQHF.

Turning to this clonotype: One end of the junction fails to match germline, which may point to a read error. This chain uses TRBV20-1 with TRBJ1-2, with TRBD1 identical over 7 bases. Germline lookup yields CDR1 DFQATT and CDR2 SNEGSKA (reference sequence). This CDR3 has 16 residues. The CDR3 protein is CSASSSYRGNNHGYTF. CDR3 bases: TGCAGTGCTAGCTCAAGCTACAGGGGAAATAACCATGGCTACACCTTC.

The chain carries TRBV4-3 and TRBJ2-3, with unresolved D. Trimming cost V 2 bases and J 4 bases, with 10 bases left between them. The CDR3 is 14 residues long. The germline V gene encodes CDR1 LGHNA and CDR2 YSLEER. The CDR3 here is CASSQLTPPDTQYF. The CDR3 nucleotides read TGCGCCAGCAGCCAACTTACTCCACCAGATACGCAGTATTTT.

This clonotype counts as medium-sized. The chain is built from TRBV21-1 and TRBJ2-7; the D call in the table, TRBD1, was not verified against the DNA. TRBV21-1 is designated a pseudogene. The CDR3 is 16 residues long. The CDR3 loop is CASSKVRDRGNYEQYF. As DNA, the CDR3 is TGTGCCAGCAGCAAAGTACGGGACAGGGGAAACTACGAGCAGTACTTC.

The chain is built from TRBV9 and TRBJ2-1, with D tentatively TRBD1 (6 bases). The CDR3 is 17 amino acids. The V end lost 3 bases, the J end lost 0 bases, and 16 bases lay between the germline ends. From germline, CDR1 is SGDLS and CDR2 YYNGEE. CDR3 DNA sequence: TGTGCCAGCAGCGGGACCGGATACAGGGTCTCCTACAATGAGCAGTTCTTC. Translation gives CASSGTGYRVSYNEQFF.

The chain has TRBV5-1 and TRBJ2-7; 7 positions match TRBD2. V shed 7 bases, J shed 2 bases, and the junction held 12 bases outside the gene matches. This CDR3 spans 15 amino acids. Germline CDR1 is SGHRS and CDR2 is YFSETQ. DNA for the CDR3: TGCGCCAGCCCGCCAAGAGCGGGGCGTACCTACGAGCAGTACTTC. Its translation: CASPPRAGRTYEQYF.

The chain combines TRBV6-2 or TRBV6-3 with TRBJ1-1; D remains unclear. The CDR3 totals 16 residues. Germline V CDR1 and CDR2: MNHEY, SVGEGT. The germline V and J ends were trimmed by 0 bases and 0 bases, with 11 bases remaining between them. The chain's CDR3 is CASSYSSGNMNTEAFF. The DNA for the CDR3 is TGTGCCAGCAGTTACTCGTCCGGGAACATGAACACTGAAGCTTTCTTT.

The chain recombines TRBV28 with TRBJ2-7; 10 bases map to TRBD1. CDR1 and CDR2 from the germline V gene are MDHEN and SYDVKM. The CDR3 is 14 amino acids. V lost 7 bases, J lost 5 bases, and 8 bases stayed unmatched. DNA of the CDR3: TGTGCCAGCATTCTCGGGACAGGGGCCAACGAGCAGTACTTC. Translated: CASILGTGANEQYF.

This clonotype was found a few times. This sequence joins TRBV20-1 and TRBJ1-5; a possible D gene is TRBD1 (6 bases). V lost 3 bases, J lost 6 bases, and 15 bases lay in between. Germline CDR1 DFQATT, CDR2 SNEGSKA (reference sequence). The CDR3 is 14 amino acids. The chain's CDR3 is CSASMGGRGQPQHF. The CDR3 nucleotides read TGCAGTGCTAGTATGGGGGGCAGAGGTCAGCCCCAGCATTTT.